This paragraph covers one T cell receptor beta chain sequence. Its antigen is still unknown. The data derive from a study of T-cell reconstitution after alpha-beta-depleted transplantation in children. Notes on the study in general: The high TCRbeta diversity at day 60 in some patients came from surviving recipient T cells and thymic progenitors. The authors attributed T-cell counts and diversity one year after transplant mostly to newly produced T cells.

Preparation of the TCRbeta library was carried out with unique molecular identifiers. From the PCR reads, TCRdb called clonotypes with MiXCR, one entry per CDR3 protein. Of more than 400,000 distinct CDR3 sequences listed, roughly 10% are singletons. The V gene's germline CDR1 is SGHTA and CDR2 FQGTGA. Trimming stripped 3 bases from V and 7 bases from J, with 12 bases between. The CDR3 has 14 residues. The specimen comprised PBMCs, mostly from graft donor cells, sampled 180 days after TCRalphabeta/CD19-depleted stem cell transplant. This sequence was found in a female patient under 10 years old who had a stem cell transplant for aplastic anemia, so the T cells may come from the graft donor. This sequence joins TRBV7-3 and TRBJ2-2, with D perhaps assigned TRBD1 or TRBD2 (5 bases each). CDR3 in DNA: TGTGCCAGCAGCTTGAAGGGACGGGGCGGGGAGCTGTTTTTT. Its protein product is CASSLKGRGGELFF.